This T cell receptor beta chain was obtained from a study of tumour-infiltrating T cells in Burkitt lymphoma. Study-wide background: Overall and progression-free survival were predicted by productive clonality.

This clone was detected only a few times. Generated by immunoSEQ multiplex PCR, the TCRdb table keeps only in-frame clones and is missing some. This table holds approximately 15,000 clones, around 30% found once. Trimming pared 6 bases from V and 4 bases from J, leaving 8 bases between. Germline V lookup: CDR1 SGHDT, CDR2 YYEEEE. The CDR3 has 11 amino acids. Sequencing was performed on tumor tissue. V and J are TRBV5-6 and TRBJ2-7; D is unclear. The receptor was derived from a human donor with diffuse large B-cell lymphoma. The CDR3 spells CASTNYYEQYF. DNA for the CDR3: TGTGCCAGCACCAATTATTACGAGCAGTACTTC.